This T cell receptor (beta chain) was captured by sequencing in a study of spatial heterogeneity in lung cancer. By sample fraction, this clonotype is medium-sized. Stated time point: sample taken at primary tumor resection. No cell sorting; template was whole RNA from tumor, lung tissue or PBMC. CDR1 is SNHLY and CDR2 is FYNNEI in the germline V gene. The germline V and J ends were trimmed by 10 bases and 1 base, with 13 bases remaining between them. There are 13 residues in the CDR3. TCRdb re-called the 5' RACE reads through MiXCR, storing one row per CDR3 protein. The sample lists about 10,000 distinct CDR3 sequences; roughly 6% were seen once.

This material consisted of normal lung tissue next to the tumor, taken at surgery. This receptor was obtained from a male donor with early-stage non-small cell lung cancer. The chain uses TRBV2 and TRBJ1-1, with D perhaps TRBD1 (6 bases). This CDR3 is CATQLTGNTEAFF. CDR3 nucleotides: TGTGCCACCCAGCTGACAGGGAACACTGAAGCTTTCTTT.